This TCR beta chain was captured in a study of blood T cell repertoires in COVID-19. Ages ranged from about 18 to 89 years, with residence in fewer than 25 US areas. This CDR3 region has 19 residues. V trimming: 3 bases; J trimming: 5 bases; junction bases outside the gene matches: 14. Original handling: Reference gene primer amplification gave estimated nucleated cell counts. Repertoires were generated with immunoSEQ multiplex PCR, while TCRdb's copy carries only in-frame clones and drops some. Clone size and the V and J calls come from that table; the DNA yielded D and trimming. The sample has some 300,000 clones, roughly 90% seen once; the top ten hold less than 4%. This clone was counted once.

This rearrangement joins TRBV23-1 to TRBJ2-2; TRBD1 agrees at 11 bases. TRBV23-1 is identified as an open reading frame with a role that is uncertain. What was sequenced was PBMCs or T cells enriched from blood (not recorded which). The receptor was derived from a woman in her twenties or thirties who had been exposed to COVID-19. The CDR3 loop is CASSHSRDRGLRVTGELFF. The CDR3 bases are TGCGCCAGCAGTCATAGCCGGGACAGGGGGTTAAGGGTGACCGGGGAGCTGTTTTTT.